This entry lists 16 T cell receptor beta chains sequenced from one sample in a study of cytomegalovirus exposure and HLA in healthy donors. 60 Vbeta and 13 Jbeta primers were used in PCR. Sequencing was performed with immunoSEQ multiplex PCR; in TCRdb, only in-frame clones are kept and a portion is missing. The sample has some 170,000 clones, about 80% seen once. Sequenced input: PBMCs. The receptors were gathered from a man under 40 in good health and CMV-seronegative.

The rearrangement uses TRBV27 and TRBJ2-5; perhaps TRBD2 as D (5 bases). With 2 bases removed from V and 11 bases from J, the gap between germline ends came to 15 bases. CDR1 and CDR2 (germline): MNHEY, SMNVEV (reference sequence). This CDR3 contains 13 residues. CDR3: CASSLPGPRRQYF. The CDR3 nucleotides read TGTGCCAGCAGTTTACCCGGGCCAAGGAGGCAGTACTTC.

The chain joins TRBV7-9 to TRBJ1-5, with TRBD1 identical over 10 bases. V gave up 5 bases and J gave up 5 bases; unmatched junction bases: 9. This CDR3 is 16 amino acids long. Looked up from germline, CDR1 is SEHNR and CDR2 is FQNEAQ (reference sequence). The CDR3 DNA reads TGTGCCAGCAGCCCACCGGACAGGGGGTTGGATCAGCCCCAGCATTTT. Translating gives CASSPPDRGLDQPQHF.

The rearrangement uses TRBV9 and TRBJ2-5; D unresolved. Germline values: CDR1 SGDLS, CDR2 YYNGEE. CDR3 size: 14 residues. V lost 0 bases, J lost 4 bases, and 10 bases lay in between. DNA of the CDR3: TGTGCCAGCAGCGTAGACCAGGATAGAGAGACCCAGTACTTC. This codes for CASSVDQDRETQYF. Full variable domain (rest looked up from reference TRBV9 and TRBJ2-5): DSGVTQTPKHLITATGQRVTLRCSPRSGDLSVYWYQQSLDQGLQFLIQYYNGEERAKGNILERFSAQQFPDLHSELNLSSLELGDSALYFCASSVDQDRETQYFGPGTRLLVL.

This clone was seen a single time. The chain has TRBV29-1 and TRBJ2-7; no clear D gene. CDR1 is SQVTM, CDR2 ANQGSEA, per germline. The CDR3 spans 13 residues. Trimming took 3 bases from V and 2 from J, leaving 11 bases between them. Here the CDR3 DNA reads TGCAGCGTTGACCTAGGCACCCCCTACGAGCAGTACTTC. Protein sequence: CSVDLGTPYEQYF.

This sequence joins TRBV10-3 and TRBJ1-3, with TRBD1 as a possible D gene (5 bases). Germline V gives CDR1 ENHRY, CDR2 SYGVKD. This CDR3 region has 17 residues. Trimming removed 2 bases from V and 1 base from J, with 15 bases in between. CDR3 coding DNA: TGTGCCATCAGTGAGACACAGAGCAGGGCGTCTGGAAACACCATATATTTT. Translation: CAISETQSRASGNTIYF.

This clone was picked up one time. This chain uses TRBV29-1 with TRBJ1-2; 7 positions match TRBD1. Germline CDR1 is SQVTM and CDR2 is ANQGSEA. Unmatched junction bases numbered 7, after V lost 3 bases and J lost 6 bases. This CDR3 contains 13 residues. Here the CDR3 reads CSVDRGKLDGYTF. DNA for the CDR3: TGCAGCGTTGACAGGGGGAAACTGGATGGCTACACCTTC.

The chain is built from TRBV28 and TRBJ1-4, with no clear D. The CDR3 contains 12 residues. V lost 7 bases to trimming and J lost 8 bases, with 11 bases between them. Looked up from germline, CDR1 is MDHEN and CDR2 is SYDVKM. In DNA, the CDR3 is TGTGCCAGCACCCGACCGGAGGAAAAACTGTTTTTT. Residues: CASTRPEEKLFF.

This sequence joins TRBV28 and TRBJ2-5; D is possibly TRBD1 (6 bases). The better agreement between TRBJ2-7 and the DNA end casts doubt on the J call. The CDR3 totals 14 residues. The V gene's germline CDR1 is MDHEN and CDR2 SYDVKM. The CDR3 loop is CASSFQGQSYEQYF. CDR3 bases: TGTGCCAGCAGTTTCCAGGGGCAGAGCTACGAGCAGTACTTC.

The rearrangement uses TRBV30 and TRBJ1-5, with D unresolved. Germline CDR1 and CDR2: GTSNPN and SVGIG (reference sequence). The CDR3 is made up of 13 amino acids. V lost 0 bases and J 4 bases, leaving 7 bases between the germline ends. The CDR3 DNA follows: TGTGCCTGGAGTGTATCCGGGAATCAGCCCCAGCATTTT. Its translation is CAWSVSGNQPQHF.

The chain links TRBV18 to TRBJ1-2; D is ambiguous. V lost 3 bases to trimming and J lost 5 bases, with 19 bases between them. This CDR3 contains 16 residues. The germline V gene has CDR1 KGHSH and CDR2 LQKENI. The CDR3: CASSPTGNSPDYGYTF. The CDR3 DNA sequence: TGTGCCAGCTCACCGACGGGGAATTCCCCCGATTATGGCTACACCTTC.

The chain combines TRBV27 with TRBJ2-7; 11 bases line up with TRBD1. J lost 3 bases, V lost 6 bases, and 7 bases had no gene match. This CDR3 has 15 residues. The V gene's germline CDR1 is MNHEY and CDR2 SMNVEV (reference sequence). The CDR3 sequence: CASSVGGTGGYEQYF. CDR3 coding DNA: TGTGCCAGCAGCGTAGGGGGGACAGGGGGCTACGAGCAGTACTTC.

This chain joins TRBV4-2 and TRBJ1-1; D might be TRBD1 (5 bases). The CDR3 has 16 amino acids. The V and J ends lost 0 bases and 5 bases respectively, with 16 bases between them. In germline, CDR1 is LGHNA, CDR2 YNFKEQ. CDR3 sequence: CASSQDADGGSTEAFF. The CDR3 nucleotides read TGTGCCAGCAGCCAAGACGCGGACGGGGGAAGTACTGAAGCTTTCTTT.

The J gene is TRBJ2-5, the V gene TRBV28; D call uncertain. The DNA matches TRBJ2-7 better at its end, which makes the J call doubtful. CDR1 is MDHEN and CDR2 is SYDVKM in the germline V gene. The length of the CDR3 is 14 residues. The DNA of the CDR3 is TGTGCCAGCAGTTTGGAAACGTTGGGCTACGAGCAGTACTTC. Translating gives CASSLETLGYEQYF.

The chain combines TRBV28 with TRBJ1-4, with unresolved D. V lost 6 bases to trimming and J lost 6 bases, with 11 bases between them. The CDR3 consists of 13 residues. CDR1 MDHEN and CDR2 SYDVKM come from the germline V gene. The CDR3 loop is CASSPGGDEKLFF. CDR3 bases: TGTGCCAGCAGCCCTGGCGGGGATGAAAAACTGTTTTTT.

This chain links TRBV29-1 with TRBJ2-1, with D tentatively TRBD2 (6 bases). The germline CDR1 and CDR2 sequences are SQVTM and ANQGSEA. The germline V and J ends were trimmed by 6 bases and 8 bases, with 20 bases remaining between them. This CDR3 contains 14 residues. CDR3 region: CSVSPGVGEDEQFF. The CDR3 nucleotides are TGCAGCGTCTCTCCGGGGGTAGGGGAGGATGAGCAGTTCTTC.

This chain uses TRBV9 with TRBJ2-7; TRBD1 matches at 9 bases. The V and J ends lost 3 bases and 7 bases, in that order; junction bases with no gene match: 5. CDR1 is SGDLS, CDR2 YYNGEE, per germline. The CDR3 spans 13 residues. CDR3 in DNA: TGTGCCAGCAGCGCTGGGACAGGGAGGGAGCAGTACTTC. This gives the protein CASSAGTGREQYF.